Shown below are 24 T cell receptor beta chains from a single sample sequenced in a study of cytomegalovirus exposure and HLA in healthy donors. The PCR used 60 Vbeta and 13 Jbeta primers. Measured with immunoSEQ multiplex PCR; TCRdb has only the in-frame clones, and not every one. Of 150,000 to 200,000 clones in the sample, about 85% were seen once. Specimen: PBMCs. The receptors stem from a man aged 18 to 29 in good health and CMV-seropositive.

The chain employs TRBV4-2 and TRBJ2-7; tentatively, D is TRBD1 (7 bases). The CDR3 has 15 residues. Per the germline V gene, CDR1 is LGHNA and CDR2 is YNFKEQ. V was pared by 3 bases and J by 3 bases, with 15 bases between. CDR3 nucleotide sequence: TGTGCCAGCAGCCAGGAGGGGACAGATGGCTACGAGCAGTACTTC. It specifies CASSQEGTDGYEQYF.

The chain links TRBV7-3 to TRBJ2-3, with TRBD2 matching over 15 bases. Germline V CDR1 and CDR2: SGHTA, FQGTGA. V lost 5 bases, J lost 2 bases, and 11 bases stayed unmatched. This CDR3 is 19 amino acids long. The CDR3 DNA is TGTGCCAGCAGCCAGGGACTAGCGGGGGGCCAAAGTACCACAGATACGCAGTATTTT. Amino acids: CASSQGLAGGQSTTDTQYF.

V and J are TRBV7-9 and TRBJ2-2; D might be TRBD2 (6 bases). The CDR3 is made up of 14 amino acids. Trimming took 8 bases from V and 1 from J, leaving 11 bases between them. Looked up from germline, CDR1 is SEHNR and CDR2 is FQNEAQ (reference sequence). The CDR3 nucleotides read TGTGCCAGCGTTACCGGGGGGAACACCGGGGAGCTGTTTTTT. Protein product: CASVTGGNTGELFF.

The chain is built from TRBV9 and TRBJ2-5; TRBD2 matches 8 bases. With 0 bases clipped from V and 5 bases from J, the junction kept 9 bases outside the gene matches. Germline CDR1 reads SGDLS; CDR2 reads YYNGEE. The CDR3 consists of 16 residues. The CDR3 is CASSVVGGGFRETQYF. In DNA, the CDR3 is TGTGCCAGCAGCGTAGTCGGCGGGGGGTTTAGGGAGACCCAGTACTTC.

The V gene is TRBV19, the J gene TRBJ1-4; a possible D gene is TRBD1 (6 bases). The CDR3 loop spans 15 amino acids. Germline CDR1 LNHDA, CDR2 SQIVND (reference sequence). Trimming removed 4 bases at V and 0 bases at J, with 9 bases between. This CDR3 is CASSRRTATNEKLFF. In DNA, the CDR3 is TGTGCCAGTAGTAGACGGACAGCAACTAATGAAAAACTGTTTTTT. The variable domain in full, completed from reference TRBV19 and TRBJ1-4, reads DGGITQSPKYLFRKEGQNVTLSCEQNLNHDAMYWYRQDPGQGLRLIYYSQIVNDFQKGDIAEGYSVSREKKESFPLTVTSAQKNPTAFYLCASSRRTATNEKLFFGSGTQLSVL.

The CDR3 here is CASSYSTVAQYF. The CDR3, as DNA: TGTGCCAGCAGCTACTCTACGGTAGCGCAGTATTTT. The J gene is TRBJ2-3, the V gene TRBV5-6; D not certain. The CDR3 covers 12 residues. Trimming took 3 bases from V and 10 from J, leaving 12 bases between them. In germline, CDR1 is SGHDT, CDR2 YYEEEE.

The rearrangement links TRBV10-3 to TRBJ2-7, with 7 positions matching TRBD1. Germline V gives CDR1 ENHRY, CDR2 SYGVKD. The CDR3 runs to 12 residues. Unmatched junction bases numbered 5, after V lost 10 bases and J lost 2 bases. The CDR3 DNA reads as TGTGCCACACGGGACAGAACCTACGAGCAGTACTTC. Its protein is CATRDRTYEQYF.

The CDR3 reads CASSPTQASAPQHF. As DNA, the CDR3 is TGTGCCAGCAGCCCGACACAGGCCTCAGCGCCCCAGCATTTT. J is TRBJ1-5 and V is TRBV7-8; TRBD1 might be the D (5 bases). V was pared by 5 bases and J by 9 bases, with 17 bases between. The CDR3 is 14 amino acids. Germline CDR1 SGHVS, CDR2 FQNEAQ.

This clone was observed a single time. The CDR3, as DNA: TGTGCCAGCAGCGAGTCGGCAGGCGTTAATGAAAAACTGTTTTTT. It translates to CASSESAGVNEKLFF. The chain combines TRBV9 with TRBJ1-4, with D hard to call. Per the germline V gene, CDR1 is SGDLS and CDR2 is YYNGEE. Trimming took 3 bases from V and 4 from J, leaving 13 bases between them. The CDR3 is 15 amino acids. Based on the CDR3 plus reference TRBV9 and TRBJ1-4, the full variable domain is DSGVTQTPKHLITATGQRVTLRCSPRSGDLSVYWYQQSLDQGLQFLIQYYNGEERAKGNILERFSAQQFPDLHSELNLSSLELGDSALYFCASSESAGVNEKLFFGSGTQLSVL.

This clone was counted between two and nine times. The chain has TRBV6-5 and TRBJ1-5; D unresolved. The CDR3 totals 15 residues. Per germline, CDR1 MNHEY and CDR2 SVGAGI. The V end lost 2 bases, the J end lost 1 base, and 9 bases lay between the germline ends. CDR3 DNA: TGTGCCAGCAGTTACAGGCAGGCCAGCAATCAGCCCCAGCATTTT. It specifies CASSYRQASNQPQHF.

This sequence joins TRBV19 and TRBJ1-1; 9 bases match TRBD1. The CDR3 sequence is 15 residues long. After removal of 5 bases from V and 1 base from J, the junction contained 5 bases not matched to a gene. The germline V gene has CDR1 LNHDA and CDR2 SQIVND (reference sequence). DNA for the CDR3: TGTGCCAGTAGTGGCCGGGACAGGGCGAACACTGAAGCTTTCTTT. It is translated as CASSGRDRANTEAFF.

The chain links TRBV14 to TRBJ1-1, with 8 bases fitting TRBD1. Germline loops: CDR1 SGHDN, CDR2 FVKESK. This CDR3 is built from 14 residues. The V gene end was trimmed by 0 bases and the J gene end by 5 bases; junction bases not matched to a gene: 2. CDR3 bases: TGTGCCAGCAGCCAAGAATACAGGGGGACTGAAGCTTTCTTT. Translated, it gives CASSQEYRGTEAFF. Full variable domain (rest looked up from reference TRBV14 and TRBJ1-1): EAGVTQFPSHSVIEKGQTVTLRCDPISGHDNLYWYRRVMGKEIKFLLHFVKESKQDESGMPNNRFLAERTGGTYSTLKVQPAELEDSGVYFCASSQEYRGTEAFFGQGTRLTVV.

J is TRBJ1-6 and V is TRBV7-8; perhaps TRBD1 as D (5 bases). Looked up from germline, CDR1 is SGHVS and CDR2 is FQNEAQ. Trimming took off 3 bases at V and 0 bases at J, with 6 bases between the two ends. The CDR3 is 15 residues long. The CDR3 bases are TGTGCCAGCAGCTTGGGACTCTCCTATAATTCACCCCTCCACTTT. It yields the protein CASSLGLSYNSPLHF. Complete variable domain (other parts from reference TRBV7-8 and TRBJ1-6): GAGVSQSPRYKVAKRGQDVALRCDPISGHVSLFWYQQALGQGPEFLTYFQNEAQLDKSGLPSDRFFAERPEGSVSTLKIQRTQQEDSAVYLCASSLGLSYNSPLHFGNGTRLTVT.

The chain links TRBV2 to TRBJ2-5; the match to TRBD1 covers 7 bases. The CDR3 consists of 14 residues. CDR1 and CDR2 (germline): SNHLY, FYNNEI. The trim removed 6 bases at V and 4 bases at J, leaving 8 bases unmatched. CDR3 sequence reads: CASSRGTAIETQYF. The CDR3 nucleotides read TGTGCCAGCAGCAGGGGGACAGCAATAGAGACCCAGTACTTC.

The chain couples TRBV18 to TRBJ2-3, with D perhaps TRBD2 (6 bases). V was shortened by 6 bases and J by 1 base, with 17 bases between the two germline ends. This CDR3 is 16 amino acids long. Per the germline V gene, CDR1 is KGHSH and CDR2 is LQKENI. The CDR3 region has the DNA TGTGCCAGCTCGCCCGGGGGAAGTAGCGGCACAGATACGCAGTATTTT. The encoded protein is CASSPGGSSGTDTQYF.

The chain joins TRBV7-9 to TRBJ1-1; D remains unclear. Germline V gene lookup returns CDR1 SEHNR and CDR2 FQNEAQ (reference sequence). The CDR3 extends over 12 amino acids. V was cut by 2 bases and J by 11 bases, with 12 bases left in between. CDR3 loop: CASSLPPSAAFF. The CDR3 DNA reads TGTGCCAGCAGCTTACCCCCCTCTGCGGCTTTCTTT. Looking up the rest from reference TRBV7-9 and TRBJ1-1 gives the full variable domain: DTGVSQNPRHKITKRGQNVTFRCDPISEHNRLYWYRQTLGQGPEFLTYFQNEAQLEKSRLLSDRFSAERPKGSFSTLEIQRTEQGDSAMYLCASSLPPSAAFFGQGTRLTVV.

The chain uses TRBV6-1 and TRBJ2-1; weak D call: TRBD2 (7 bases). Trimming took off 3 bases at V and 9 bases at J, with 15 bases between the two ends. This CDR3 contains 14 residues. Germline V CDR1 and CDR2: MNHNS, SASEGT. In nucleotides, the CDR3 is TGTGCCAGCAGTGAGCGGGGGCGTCAGATTGAGCAGTTCTTC. Translation: CASSERGRQIEQFF.

The chain carries TRBV6-6 and TRBJ1-1; tentatively, D is TRBD1 (6 bases). V lost 3 bases, J lost 4 bases, and 12 bases lay in between. CDR3 length: 14 amino acids. The germline V gene encodes CDR1 MNHNY and CDR2 SVGAGI (reference sequence). DNA for the CDR3: TGTGCCAGCAGTTATCCCGGGACATCCACTGAAGCTTTCTTT. Residues: CASSYPGTSTEAFF.

The chain is built from TRBV11-2 and TRBJ2-7, with D uncertain. Per germline, CDR1 SGHAT and CDR2 FQNNGV. This CDR3 is built from 13 residues. Trimming cost V 0 bases and J 2 bases, with 5 bases left between them. The CDR3 loop is CASSLEITYEQYF. CDR3 coding DNA: TGTGCCAGCAGCTTAGAAATCACCTACGAGCAGTACTTC.

This clone was seen just once. This rearrangement joins TRBV7-2 to TRBJ2-2; 7 positions match TRBD1. CDR1 SGHTA and CDR2 FQGNSA come from the germline V gene. CDR3 size: 15 residues. V trimming: 5 bases; J trimming: 4 bases; junction bases outside the gene matches: 7. The CDR3 nucleotides are TGTGCCAGCAGCAGGGGGCGCCCGGGCACCGGGGAGCTGTTTTTT. Its translation: CASSRGRPGTGELFF.

The chain links TRBV13 to TRBJ1-4, with 9 bases aligning to TRBD1. Trimming at V came to 4 bases and at J to 4 bases, leaving 10 bases not matched to a gene. Germline V gives CDR1 PRHDT, CDR2 FYEKMQ (reference sequence). The CDR3 is made up of 17 amino acids. The CDR3 nucleotides read TGTGCCAGCAGCTGGTTCAGGCGGGACAGGGATAATGAAAAACTGTTTTTT. Its protein is CASSWFRRDRDNEKLFF. The variable domain in full, completed from reference TRBV13 and TRBJ1-4, reads AAGVIQSPRHLIKEKRETATLKCYPIPRHDTVYWYQQGPGQDPQFLISFYEKMQSDKGSIPDRFSAQQFSDYHSELNMSSLELGDSALYFCASSWFRRDRDNEKLFFGSGTQLSVL.

The CDR3 reads CAWSAGTGWNEQFF. The CDR3 DNA is TGTGCCTGGAGTGCAGGGACAGGGTGGAATGAGCAGTTCTTC. The rearrangement links TRBV30 to TRBJ2-1, with 9 positions matching TRBD1. Germline loops: CDR1 GTSNPN, CDR2 SVGIG (reference sequence). This CDR3 has 14 residues. Trimming removed 1 base from V and 7 bases from J; junction bases left unmatched: 5. Complete variable domain (other parts from reference TRBV30 and TRBJ2-1): SQTIHQWPATLVQPVGSPLSLECTVEGTSNPNLYWYRQAAGRGLQLLFYSVGIGQISSEVPQNLSASRPQDRQFILSSKKLLLSDSGFYLCAWSAGTGWNEQFFGPGTRLTVL.

V usage is TRBV7-2 and J usage is TRBJ2-5; D unclear. V shed 1 base and J shed 1 base, with 7 bases lying between them. This CDR3 has 14 residues. The germline gives CDR1 SGHTA, CDR2 FQGNSA. CDR3 protein: CASSLVYGQETQYF. CDR3 coding DNA: TGTGCCAGCAGCTTAGTCTACGGCCAAGAGACCCAGTACTTC.

This chain uses TRBV4-1 with TRBJ2-3, with 12 bases matching TRBD2. This CDR3 contains 19 residues. From germline, CDR1 is MGHRA and CDR2 YSYEKL. V dropped 0 bases and J dropped 4; count of bases not matched to a gene: 11. DNA of the CDR3: TGCGCCAGCAGCCAAGAGCCCCCTAGCGGGGGGGCCGTGGCAGATACGCAGTATTTT. It encodes CASSQEPPSGGAVADTQYF.